This TCR beta chain is drawn from a study of low-dose radiotherapy and immunotherapy resistance in tumors. Study as a whole: Cyclophosphamide infusions of 200 mg/m2 came every two weeks, one day before radiation-immunotherapy.

The time point here: after trial treatment. Treatment described: LDRT plus nivolumab, ipilimumab, low-dose cyclophosphamide and aspirin (RACIN trial). Gene-specific TRAV and TRBV primers were used for first-strand cDNA, covering alpha and beta chains. TCRs were amplified for approximately 21 PCR cycles with a constant-region primer and V-primer adapter. Each CDR3 protein gets one entry after TCRdb re-called the reads with MiXCR. Among about 91,000 distinct CDR3 sequences listed, roughly 19% were seen once. This clonotype was sampled from a female donor with ovarian cancer. Here the sequenced sample was PBMCs, taken after low-dose radiotherapy plus immunotherapy.

CDR3 amino acids: CASSRGLAGHSYNEQFF. CDR3 nucleotides: TGCGCCAGCAGCAGGGGACTAGCGGGTCACTCCTACAATGAGCAGTTCTTC. The V gene is TRBV5-1, the J gene TRBJ2-1; 12 positions agree with TRBD2. The germline gives CDR1 SGHRS, CDR2 YFSETQ. With V trimmed by 4 bases and J by 0 bases, 5 bases remained unmatched. This CDR3 has 17 residues.